This entry features one T cell receptor (beta chain) sequence. The source of the sample is a study of cytomegalovirus exposure and HLA in healthy donors. The germline CDR1 and CDR2 sequences are SNHLY and FYNNEI. The CDR3 runs 13 residues. Trimming pared 5 bases from V and 7 bases from J, leaving 12 bases between. The PCR employed 60 Vbeta primers together with 13 Jbeta primers. Here immunoSEQ multiplex PCR was the method, and the copy in TCRdb shows in-frame clones only, minus some. The profile covers 100,000 or so clones, with roughly 80% appearing a single time and over 7.5% taken by the ten largest.

This sequence originates from a woman aged 40 to 50 in good health and CMV-seropositive. This chain links TRBV2 with TRBJ1-5, with a possible D match to TRBD1 (5 bases). Material: PBMCs. In DNA form, the CDR3 reads TGTGCCAGCAGTCCGGAGGGGTGGCAGCCCCAGCATTTT. It translates to CASSPEGWQPQHF.